Following are 14 T cell receptor beta chains from one sample sequenced in a study of T cell responses to AZD1222 COVID-19 vaccine. The data were produced by immunoSEQ multiplex PCR, yet TCRdb's version contains in-frame clones alone and is incomplete. The table lists roughly 120,000 clones, roughly 88% of them singletons, with around 6% in the top ten. The sample in question was peripheral blood, obtained on day 0 of AZD1222 vaccination. These receptors came from an adult in good health.

This chain connects TRBV28 to TRBJ2-7, with 8 nucleotides matching TRBD1. Germline CDR1 and CDR2: MDHEN and SYDVKM. Trimming at V came to 7 bases and at J to 2 bases, leaving 10 bases not matched to a gene. CDR3 size: 15 residues. The CDR3 here is CASNQAGTGAYEQYF. The CDR3 nucleotides are TGTGCCAGCAACCAGGCGGGGACAGGAGCCTACGAGCAGTACTTC.

The rearrangement uses TRBV2 and TRBJ2-4; D remains unclear. This CDR3 comprises 15 residues. V shed 7 bases and J shed 0 bases, with 13 bases lying between them. CDR1 SNHLY and CDR2 FYNNEI come from the germline V gene. CDR3 amino acids: CASTVSQRAKNIQYF. CDR3 nucleotide sequence: TGTGCCAGCACGGTGAGCCAGAGAGCCAAAAACATTCAGTACTTC.

This chain joins TRBV10-3 and TRBJ1-4; no clear D. Trimming took 0 bases from V and 6 from J, leaving 8 bases between them. The germline CDR1 and CDR2 sequences are ENHRY and SYGVKD. The CDR3 spans 14 residues. The CDR3 spells CAISESRQHEKLFF. The CDR3 DNA is TGTGCCATCAGTGAGTCGAGGCAGCATGAAAAACTGTTTTTT.

This chain joins TRBV7-2 and TRBJ1-5; D is uncertain. The germline V gene has CDR1 SGHTA and CDR2 FQGNSA. Between the trimmed V and J ends, which lost 1 base and 4 bases, there was a span of 5 bases. The CDR3 is 13 amino acids. CDR3 amino acids: CASSLGPNQPQHF. CDR3 DNA sequence: TGTGCCAGCAGCTTAGGCCCTAATCAGCCCCAGCATTTT.

This rearrangement joins TRBV11-3 to TRBJ2-1; 9 positions agree with TRBD2. The CDR3 has 17 amino acids. Per the germline V gene, CDR1 is SGHNT and CDR2 is YENEEA. After removal of 3 bases from V and 2 bases from J, the junction contained 8 bases not matched to a gene. CDR3 protein: CASSFASGVSTYNEQFF. CDR3 nucleotides: TGTGCCAGCAGCTTCGCTAGCGGGGTAAGCACCTACAATGAGCAGTTCTTC.

The chain combines TRBV9 with TRBJ2-1; TRBD1 matches at 7 bases. V trimming: 3 bases; J trimming: 9 bases; junction bases outside the gene matches: 15. The CDR3 consists of 16 residues. Germline V gene data show CDR1 as SGDLS and CDR2 as YYNGEE. This CDR3 is CASSDRGSGKGGEQFF. The CDR3 DNA follows: TGTGCCAGCAGCGACAGGGGCTCCGGAAAAGGGGGTGAGCAGTTCTTC.

This clone has a handful of counts. V is TRBV12-3 or TRBV12-4 and J is TRBJ1-1; D might be TRBD1 (6 bases). The CDR3 runs to 13 residues. Trimming shortened V by 8 bases and J by 6 bases, and 16 bases separated the two germline ends. The CDR3: CASAKDRLSEAFF. In DNA, the CDR3 is TGTGCCAGCGCAAAAGACAGGCTCTCTGAAGCTTTCTTT.

V and J are TRBV11-2 and TRBJ2-7; D is possibly TRBD1 (6 bases). Trimming removed 6 bases from V and 5 bases from J, with 17 bases in between. This CDR3 spans 14 amino acids. The germline CDR1 and CDR2 sequences are SGHAT and FQNNGV. The DNA for the CDR3 is TGTGCCAGCAGGTATAATCAGGGGTCCCACGAGCAGTACTTC. The encoded protein is CASRYNQGSHEQYF.

In DNA form, the CDR3 reads TGTGCCAGCAGACAGGACCACCCAGGAAGCCACTATGGCTACACCTTC. Amino acids: CASRQDHPGSHYGYTF. The rearrangement joins TRBV28 to TRBJ1-2, with D possibly matching TRBD1 (5 bases). Germline CDR1 reads MDHEN; CDR2 reads SYDVKM. The CDR3 length is 16 residues. V lost 6 bases and J lost 3, with 20 bases in between.

The chain recombines TRBV20-1 with TRBJ2-7; D remains unclear. The CDR3 length is 11 residues. In germline, CDR1 is DFQATT, CDR2 SNEGSKA (reference sequence). V was pared by 3 bases and J by 2 bases, with 5 bases between. This CDR3 reads CSASRPYEQYF. In nucleotides, the CDR3 is TGCAGTGCTAGTCGGCCCTACGAGCAGTACTTC.

The chain carries TRBV28 and TRBJ1-2; D unresolved. With 2 bases removed from V and 4 bases from J, the gap between germline ends came to 8 bases. There are 13 residues in the CDR3. The germline gives CDR1 MDHEN, CDR2 SYDVKM. CDR3 residues: CASSLPQSYGYTF. CDR3 in DNA: TGTGCCAGCAGTTTACCACAGTCCTATGGCTACACCTTC.

Of note for this clone: The junction differs from germline at one of its ends, possibly a read error. J is TRBJ1-3 and V is TRBV28; D possibly corresponds to TRBD1 (6 bases). CDR1 is MDHEN, CDR2 SYDVKM, per germline. The CDR3 has 15 residues. The CDR3 DNA reads TGTGCCAGCAGTCCTGCGGGGGGCACTGGGAACACCATATATTTT. This codes for CASSPAGGTGNTIYF.

V and J are TRBV5-4 and TRBJ2-7, with 10 bases identical to TRBD2. V dropped 3 bases and J dropped 3; count of bases not matched to a gene: 6. The germline gives CDR1 SGHNT, CDR2 YYREEE (reference sequence). The CDR3 has 15 residues. Here the CDR3 DNA reads TGTGCCAGCAGCTCAGCTAGCGGGGGTCTCTACGAGCAGTACTTC. It translates to CASSSASGGLYEQYF.

The V and J genes are TRBV29-1 and TRBJ2-3; no clear D. This CDR3 is built from 13 residues. V lost 3 bases to trimming and J lost 1 base, with 8 bases between them. Per the germline V gene, CDR1 is SQVTM and CDR2 is ANQGSEA. CDR3 nucleotides: TGCAGCGTTGAGGGTGTCGGCACAGATACGCAGTATTTT. Translated: CSVEGVGTDTQYF.